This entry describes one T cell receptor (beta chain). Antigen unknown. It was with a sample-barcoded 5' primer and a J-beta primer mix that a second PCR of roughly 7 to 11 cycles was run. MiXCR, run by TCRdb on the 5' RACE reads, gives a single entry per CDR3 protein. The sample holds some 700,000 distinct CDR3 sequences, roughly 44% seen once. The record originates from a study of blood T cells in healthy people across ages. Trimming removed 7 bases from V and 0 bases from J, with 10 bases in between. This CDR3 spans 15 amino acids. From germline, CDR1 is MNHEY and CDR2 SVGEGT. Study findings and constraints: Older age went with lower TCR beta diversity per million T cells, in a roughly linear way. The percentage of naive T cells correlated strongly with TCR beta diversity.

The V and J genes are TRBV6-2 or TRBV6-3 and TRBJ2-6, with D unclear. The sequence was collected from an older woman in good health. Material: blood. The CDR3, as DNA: TGTGCCAGCAAGGACCTCTTCTCTGGGGCCAACGTCCTGACTTTC. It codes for CASKDLFSGANVLTF.